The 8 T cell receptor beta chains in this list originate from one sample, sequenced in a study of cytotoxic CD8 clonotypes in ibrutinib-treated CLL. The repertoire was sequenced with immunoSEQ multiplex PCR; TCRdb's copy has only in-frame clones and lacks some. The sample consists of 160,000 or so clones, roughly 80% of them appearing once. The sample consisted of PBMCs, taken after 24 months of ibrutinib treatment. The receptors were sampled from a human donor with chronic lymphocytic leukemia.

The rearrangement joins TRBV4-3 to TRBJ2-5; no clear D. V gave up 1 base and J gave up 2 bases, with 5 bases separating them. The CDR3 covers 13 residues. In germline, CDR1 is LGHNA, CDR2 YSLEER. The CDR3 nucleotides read TGCGCCAGCAGCCAAGGAAGGCAAGAGACCCAGTACTTC. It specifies CASSQGRQETQYF.

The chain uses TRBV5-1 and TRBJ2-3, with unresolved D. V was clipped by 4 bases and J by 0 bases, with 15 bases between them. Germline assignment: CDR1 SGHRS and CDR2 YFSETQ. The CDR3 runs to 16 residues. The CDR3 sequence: CASSLGGSSSTDTQYF. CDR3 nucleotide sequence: TGCGCCAGCAGCCTCGGCGGAAGTTCTAGCACAGATACGCAGTATTTT.

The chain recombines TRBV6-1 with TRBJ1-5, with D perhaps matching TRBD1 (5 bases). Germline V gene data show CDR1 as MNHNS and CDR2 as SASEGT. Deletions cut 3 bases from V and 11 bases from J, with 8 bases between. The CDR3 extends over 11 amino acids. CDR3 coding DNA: TGTGCCAGCAGTGAGAGGGGCGCCCAGCATTTT. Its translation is CASSERGAQHF.

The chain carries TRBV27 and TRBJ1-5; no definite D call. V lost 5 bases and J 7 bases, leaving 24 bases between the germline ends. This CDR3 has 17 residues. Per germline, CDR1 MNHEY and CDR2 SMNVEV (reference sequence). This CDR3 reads CASSNPPPTAGYQPQHF. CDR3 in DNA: TGTGCCAGCAGTAACCCCCCCCCAACAGCCGGGTACCAGCCCCAGCATTTT.

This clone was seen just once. The chain's CDR3 is CASSTWVQGNYGYTF. The CDR3 DNA reads TGTGCCAGCAGCACTTGGGTGCAGGGGAACTATGGCTACACCTTC. The chain combines TRBV5-4 with TRBJ1-2; possibly TRBD1 for D (6 bases). The CDR3 runs to 15 residues. Germline V gene sequence: CDR1 SGHNT, CDR2 YYREEE (reference sequence). The V end was cut by 4 bases, the J end by 2 bases, with 15 bases between.

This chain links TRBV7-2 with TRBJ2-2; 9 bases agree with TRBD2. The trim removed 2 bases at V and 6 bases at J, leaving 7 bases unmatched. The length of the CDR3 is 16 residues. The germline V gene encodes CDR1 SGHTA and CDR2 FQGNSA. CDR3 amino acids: CASSLTGTSYPGELFF. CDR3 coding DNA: TGTGCCAGCAGCTTAACCGGGACTAGCTACCCCGGGGAGCTGTTTTTT.

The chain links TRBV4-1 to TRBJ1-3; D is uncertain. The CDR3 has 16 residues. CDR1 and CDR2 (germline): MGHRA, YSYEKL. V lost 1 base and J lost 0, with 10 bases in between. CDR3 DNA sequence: TGCGCCAGCAGCCAAGCTCAGGCCCACTCTGGAAACACCATATATTTT. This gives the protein CASSQAQAHSGNTIYF.

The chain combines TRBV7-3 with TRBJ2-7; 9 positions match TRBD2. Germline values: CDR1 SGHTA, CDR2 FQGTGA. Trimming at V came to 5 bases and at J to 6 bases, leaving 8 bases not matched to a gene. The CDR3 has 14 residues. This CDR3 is CASSVGVAGAEQYF. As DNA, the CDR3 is TGTGCCAGCAGCGTAGGTGTAGCGGGAGCCGAGCAGTACTTC.